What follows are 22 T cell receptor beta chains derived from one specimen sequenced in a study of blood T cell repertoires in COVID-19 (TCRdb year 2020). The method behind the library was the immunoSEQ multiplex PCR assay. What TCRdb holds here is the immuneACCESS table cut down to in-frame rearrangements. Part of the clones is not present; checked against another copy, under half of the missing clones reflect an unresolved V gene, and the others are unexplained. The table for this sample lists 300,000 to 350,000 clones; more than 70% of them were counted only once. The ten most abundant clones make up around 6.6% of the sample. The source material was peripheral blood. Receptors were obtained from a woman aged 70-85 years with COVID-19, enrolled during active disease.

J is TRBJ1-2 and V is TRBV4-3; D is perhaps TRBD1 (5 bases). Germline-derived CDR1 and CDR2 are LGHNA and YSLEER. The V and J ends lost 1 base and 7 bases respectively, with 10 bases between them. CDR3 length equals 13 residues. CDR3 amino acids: CASSQVRGGGYTF. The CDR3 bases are TGCGCCAGCAGCCAAGTAAGGGGAGGTGGCTACACCTTC.

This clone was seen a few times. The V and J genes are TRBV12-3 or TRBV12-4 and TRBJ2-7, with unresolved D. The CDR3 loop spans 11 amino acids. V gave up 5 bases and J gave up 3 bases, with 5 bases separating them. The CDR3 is CASSLYYEQYF. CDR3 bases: TGTGCCAGCAGTCTATACTACGAGCAGTACTTC.

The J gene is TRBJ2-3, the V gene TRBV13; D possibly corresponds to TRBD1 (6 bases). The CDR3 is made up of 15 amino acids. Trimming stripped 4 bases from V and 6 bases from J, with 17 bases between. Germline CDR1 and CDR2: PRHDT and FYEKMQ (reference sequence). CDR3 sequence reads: CASSSGTRGGDTQYF. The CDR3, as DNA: TGTGCCAGCAGCTCCGGGACACGTGGAGGCGATACGCAGTATTTT.

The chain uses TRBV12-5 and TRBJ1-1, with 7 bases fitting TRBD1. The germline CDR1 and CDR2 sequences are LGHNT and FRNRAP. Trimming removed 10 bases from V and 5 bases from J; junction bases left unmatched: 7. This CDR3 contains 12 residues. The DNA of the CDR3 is TGTGCTATTACTACCAGGGGGACTGAAGCTTTCTTT. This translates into CAITTRGTEAFF.

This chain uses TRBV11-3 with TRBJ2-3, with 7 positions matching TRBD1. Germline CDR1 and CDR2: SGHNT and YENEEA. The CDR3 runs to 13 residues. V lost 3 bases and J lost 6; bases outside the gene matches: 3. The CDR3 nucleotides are TGTGCCAGCAGCTTGACAGGGCGGGATACGCAGTATTTT. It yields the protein CASSLTGRDTQYF.

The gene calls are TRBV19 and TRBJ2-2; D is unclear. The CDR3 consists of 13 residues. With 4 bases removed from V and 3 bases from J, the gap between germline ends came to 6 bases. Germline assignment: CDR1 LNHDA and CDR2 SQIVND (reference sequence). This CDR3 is CASSRSYTGELFF. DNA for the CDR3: TGTGCCAGTAGTAGGAGCTACACCGGGGAGCTGTTTTTT.

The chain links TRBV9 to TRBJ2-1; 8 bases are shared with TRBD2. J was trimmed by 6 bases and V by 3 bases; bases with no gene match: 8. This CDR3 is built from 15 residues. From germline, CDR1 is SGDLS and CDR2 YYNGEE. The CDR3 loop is CASSAETSVLNEQFF. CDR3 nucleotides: TGTGCCAGCAGCGCGGAGACTAGCGTCCTCAATGAGCAGTTCTTC. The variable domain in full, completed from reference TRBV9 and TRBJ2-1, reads DSGVTQTPKHLITATGQRVTLRCSPRSGDLSVYWYQQSLDQGLQFLIQYYNGEERAKGNILERFSAQQFPDLHSELNLSSLELGDSALYFCASSAETSVLNEQFFGPGTRLTVL.

CDR3 sequence reads: CASSLSLPTGVEQYF. The CDR3 DNA sequence: TGTGCCAGCAGTTTATCGCTCCCGACAGGGGTCGAGCAGTACTTC. The V call is TRBV28, the J call TRBJ2-7, with 8 bases that match TRBD1. Germline V gene lookup returns CDR1 MDHEN and CDR2 SYDVKM. Losses at the gene ends were 1 base for V and 6 bases for J; bases not matched to a gene: 8. The length of the CDR3 is 15 residues.

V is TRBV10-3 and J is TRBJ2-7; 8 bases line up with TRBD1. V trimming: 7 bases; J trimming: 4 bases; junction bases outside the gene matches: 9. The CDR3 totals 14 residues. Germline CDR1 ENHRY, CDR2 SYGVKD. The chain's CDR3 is CAITTDRAGYEQYF. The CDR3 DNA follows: TGTGCCATCACCACGGACAGGGCGGGGTACGAGCAGTACTTC.

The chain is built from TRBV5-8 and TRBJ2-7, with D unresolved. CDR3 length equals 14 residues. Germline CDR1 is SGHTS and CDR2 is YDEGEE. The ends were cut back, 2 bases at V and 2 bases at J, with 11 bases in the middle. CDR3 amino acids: CASSLVQLAYEQYF. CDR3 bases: TGTGCCAGCAGCTTAGTGCAGCTAGCCTACGAGCAGTACTTC.

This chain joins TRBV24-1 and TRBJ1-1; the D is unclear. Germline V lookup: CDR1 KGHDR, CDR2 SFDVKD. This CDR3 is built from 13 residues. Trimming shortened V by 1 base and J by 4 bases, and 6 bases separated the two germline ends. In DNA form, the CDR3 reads TGTGCCACCAGTGATTTAGGCGGCACTGAAGCTTTCTTT. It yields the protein CATSDLGGTEAFF.

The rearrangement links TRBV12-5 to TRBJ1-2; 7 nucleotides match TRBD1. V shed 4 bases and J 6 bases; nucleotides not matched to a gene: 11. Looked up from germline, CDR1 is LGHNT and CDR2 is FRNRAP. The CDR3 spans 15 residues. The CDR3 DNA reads TGTGCTAGTGGTTACCCGACAGGGACTTTCAATGGCTACACCTTC. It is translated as CASGYPTGTFNGYTF. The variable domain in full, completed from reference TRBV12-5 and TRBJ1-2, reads DARVTQTPRHKVTEMGQEVTMRCQPILGHNTVFWYRQTMMQGLELLAYFRNRAPLDDSGMPKDRFSAEMPDATLATLKIQPSEPRDSAVYFCASGYPTGTFNGYTFGSGTRLTVV.

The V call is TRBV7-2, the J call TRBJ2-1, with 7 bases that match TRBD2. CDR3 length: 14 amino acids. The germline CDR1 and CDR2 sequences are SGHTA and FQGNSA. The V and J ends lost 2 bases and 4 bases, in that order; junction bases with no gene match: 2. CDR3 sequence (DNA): TGTGCCAGCAGCTTACGGGGGGATTACAATGAGCAGTTCTTC. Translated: CASSLRGDYNEQFF.

The CDR3 loop reads CASSFGQGMTGELFF. DNA of the CDR3: TGTGCCAGCAGTTTTGGACAGGGTATGACCGGGGAGCTGTTTTTT. This chain links TRBV6-2 or TRBV6-3 with TRBJ2-2, with 8 bases matching TRBD1. The CDR3 loop spans 15 amino acids. Trimming at V came to 4 bases and at J to 5 bases, leaving 6 bases not matched to a gene. Germline lookup yields CDR1 MNHEY and CDR2 SVGEGT.

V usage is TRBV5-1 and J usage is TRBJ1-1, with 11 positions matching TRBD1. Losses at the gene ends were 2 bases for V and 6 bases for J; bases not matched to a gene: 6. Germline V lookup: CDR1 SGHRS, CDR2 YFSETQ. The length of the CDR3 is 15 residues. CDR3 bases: TGCGCCAGCAGCTTTTCAGGACAGGGGGCGGCTGAAGCTTTCTTT. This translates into CASSFSGQGAAEAFF.

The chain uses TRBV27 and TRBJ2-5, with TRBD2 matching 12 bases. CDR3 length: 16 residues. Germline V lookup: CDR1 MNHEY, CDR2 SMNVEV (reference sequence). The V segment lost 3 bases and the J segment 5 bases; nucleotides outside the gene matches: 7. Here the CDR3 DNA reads TGTGCCAGCAGTTTCCTAGCGGGGGGGGCCGTGGAGACCCAGTACTTC. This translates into CASSFLAGGAVETQYF.

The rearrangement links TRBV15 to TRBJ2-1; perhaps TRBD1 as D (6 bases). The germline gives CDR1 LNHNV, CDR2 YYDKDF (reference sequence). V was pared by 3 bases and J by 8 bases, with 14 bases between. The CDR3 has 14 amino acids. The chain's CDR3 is CATSSPTGFDEQFF. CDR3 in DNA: TGTGCCACCAGCAGCCCTACAGGGTTCGATGAGCAGTTCTTC.

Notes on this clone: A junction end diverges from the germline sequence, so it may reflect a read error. This CDR3 is CASSQAPADSYTF. CDR3 nucleotides: TGCGCCAGCAGTCAAGCGCCCGCGGATAGCTACACCTTC. The rearrangement links TRBV4-1 to TRBJ1-2; D ambiguous. Germline CDR1 and CDR2: MGHRA and YSYEKL. CDR3 length equals 13 residues.

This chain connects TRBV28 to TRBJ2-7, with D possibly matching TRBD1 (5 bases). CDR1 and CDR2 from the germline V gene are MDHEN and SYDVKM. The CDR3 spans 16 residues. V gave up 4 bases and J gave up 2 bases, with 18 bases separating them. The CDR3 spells CASSSRTIQVAYEQYF. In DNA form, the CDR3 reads TGTGCCAGCAGTTCCCGGACGATACAGGTCGCCTACGAGCAGTACTTC. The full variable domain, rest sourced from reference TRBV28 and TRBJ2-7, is DVKVTQSSRYLVKRTGEKVFLECVQDMDHENMFWYRQDPGLGLRLIYFSYDVKMKEKGDIPEGYSVSREKKERFSLILESASTNQTSMYLCASSSRTIQVAYEQYFGPGTRLTVT.

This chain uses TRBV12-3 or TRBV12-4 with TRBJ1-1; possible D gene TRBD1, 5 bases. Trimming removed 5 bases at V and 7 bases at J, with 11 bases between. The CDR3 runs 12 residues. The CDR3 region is CASSRRGNEAFF. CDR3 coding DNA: TGTGCCAGCAGTCGGCGGGGGAATGAAGCTTTCTTT.

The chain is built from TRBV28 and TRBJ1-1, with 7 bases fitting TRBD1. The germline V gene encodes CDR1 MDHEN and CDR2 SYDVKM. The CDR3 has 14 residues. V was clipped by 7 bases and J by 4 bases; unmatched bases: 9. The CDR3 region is CASTATGEATEAFF. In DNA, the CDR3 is TGTGCCAGCACCGCTACAGGGGAGGCCACTGAAGCTTTCTTT.

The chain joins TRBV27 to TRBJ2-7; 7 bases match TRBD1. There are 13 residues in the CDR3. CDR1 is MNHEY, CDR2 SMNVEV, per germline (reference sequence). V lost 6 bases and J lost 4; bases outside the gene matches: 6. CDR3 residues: CASSLGTAYEQYF. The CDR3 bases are TGTGCCAGCAGCCTAGGGACAGCTTACGAGCAGTACTTC.